The entry below describes one T cell receptor beta chain. Antigen specificity is unknown. The sample is drawn from a study of T cells after posttransplantation cyclophosphamide. Regarding the study as a whole: Skin or GI-infiltrating T cells shared few TRB sequences with blood.

Using immunoSEQ multiplex PCR, the repertoire was profiled, and TCRdb retains in-frame clones only, with some absent. The data show roughly 30,000 clones, 85% to 90% seen once. The germline CDR1 and CDR2 sequences are SGHNT and YYREEE (reference sequence). The CDR3 is 15 amino acids. Trimming shortened V by 4 bases and J by 0 bases, and 11 bases separated the two germline ends. The TCR sequence derives from a woman between 40 and 50 years old with a blood cancer, CMV-positive, and with a related stem cell donor. The V gene is TRBV5-4, the J gene TRBJ2-1; TRBD2 might be the D (6 bases). Material: PBMCs. The CDR3 nucleotides are TGTGCCAGCAGCGCGGGGACCAGCTCCTACAATGAGCAGTTCTTC. It translates to CASSAGTSSYNEQFF. Together with reference TRBV5-4 and TRBJ2-1, the CDR3 gives the full variable domain: ETGVTQSPTHLIKTRGQQVTLRCSSQSGHNTVSWYQQALGQGPQFIFQYYREEENGRGNFPPRFSGLQFPNYSSELNVNALELDDSALYLCASSAGTSSYNEQFFGPGTRLTVL.